This TCR beta chain is drawn from a study of blood T cell repertoires in COVID-19. Study-level background: Samples of COVID-19 (acute and convalescent) were obtained from the United States, Italy and Spain. T cells, B-cell-depleted T cells, or PBMCs provided the cDNA or gDNA that served as material.

As originally analysed: Using reference gene primer amplification, nucleated cell counts were estimated. This table comes from immunoSEQ multiplex PCR, and its TCRdb copy is limited to in-frame clones, with some not included. From that table come the V and J calls and clone size; the DNA was used to work out D and trimming. The data hold about 39,000 clones, with around 87% observed a single time. Trimming shortened V by 1 base and J by 5 bases, and 14 bases separated the two germline ends. The CDR3 contains 15 residues. CDR1 and CDR2 (germline): LNHNV, YYDKDF (reference sequence). The gene calls are TRBV15 and TRBJ2-5; D not resolved. The sequencing input was peripheral blood. This clonotype was sampled from a man aged 50-60 years with active or convalescent COVID-19. The CDR3 DNA is TGTGCCACCAGCAGAGTGGCAGGCCGTGGGGAGACCCAGTACTTC. Protein product: CATSRVAGRGETQYF.